One sample yielded the 2 T cell receptor beta chains listed below, sequenced in a study of T-cell reconstitution after alpha-beta-depleted transplantation in children. As it was prepared, the TCRbeta library received unique molecular identifiers. TCRdb re-called the PCR reads with MiXCR, one entry per CDR3 protein. Of fewer than 150,000 distinct CDR3 sequences detected, about 9.9% appear once; the ten largest clones hold about 24%. Specimen: PBMCs, mostly from graft donor cells, collected 180 days after TCRalphabeta/CD19-depleted stem cell transplant. These receptors came from a girl less than two years old who had a stem cell transplant for combined immunodeficiency, so the T cells may come from the graft donor.

This rearrangement joins TRBV12-3 or TRBV12-4 to TRBJ1-2; 7 bases map to TRBD1. V was pared by 5 bases and J by 8 bases, with 11 bases of the junction left unmatched. The CDR3 is made up of 14 amino acids. In nucleotides, the CDR3 is TGTGCCAGCAGTACCGGGACAGCTTTTGGGGGCTACACCTTC. Translated: CASSTGTAFGGYTF.

This clonotype was recorded at least ten times. The V gene is TRBV6-5, the J gene TRBJ2-7; a weak D match, TRBD2 (6 bases). V shed 2 bases and J shed 6 bases, with 14 bases lying between them. Germline V CDR1 and CDR2: MNHEY, SVGAGI. This CDR3 has 14 amino acids. The CDR3 DNA reads TGTGCCAGCAGTTACCGGGGGATCCGTGTCGAGCAGTACTTC. Its protein is CASSYRGIRVEQYF.